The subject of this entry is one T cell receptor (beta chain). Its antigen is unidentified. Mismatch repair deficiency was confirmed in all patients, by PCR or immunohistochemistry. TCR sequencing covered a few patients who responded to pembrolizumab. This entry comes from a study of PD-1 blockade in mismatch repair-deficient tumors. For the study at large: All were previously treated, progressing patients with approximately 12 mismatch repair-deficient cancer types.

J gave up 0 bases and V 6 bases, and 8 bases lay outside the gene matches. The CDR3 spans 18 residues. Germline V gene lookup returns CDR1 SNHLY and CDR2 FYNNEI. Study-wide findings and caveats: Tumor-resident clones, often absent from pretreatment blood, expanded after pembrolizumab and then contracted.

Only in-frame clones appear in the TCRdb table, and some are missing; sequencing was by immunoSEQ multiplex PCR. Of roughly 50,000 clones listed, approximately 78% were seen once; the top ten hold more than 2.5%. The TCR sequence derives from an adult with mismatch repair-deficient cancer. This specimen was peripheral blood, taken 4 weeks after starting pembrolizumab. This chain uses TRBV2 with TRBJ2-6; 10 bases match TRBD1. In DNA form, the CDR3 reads TGTGCCAGCAGCCTCTCGAGGACAGGGGGCTCTGGGGCCAACGTCCTGACTTTC. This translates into CASSLSRTGGSGANVLTF.